This TCR beta chain was retrieved from a study of T cells in Graves' hyperthyroidism and ophthalmopathy. At the level of the study: Blood was drawn when the patient was first diagnosed and still untreated.

Study results and caveats: Researchers report that a 13 V-J model separated ophthalmopathy from stable hyperthyroidism.

There were TCR beta CDR3 regions amplified from RNA transcripts. During a first-round RT-PCR of the TCR CDR3, the HTBI primer set was used. TCRdb fed the multiplex PCR reads into MiXCR, producing one record per CDR3 protein. The sample carries about 360,000 distinct CDR3 sequences, roughly 14% recorded once. Regarding this clonotype: Its target is not known.

Patients showing uncontrolled infection, other autoimmune disease, pregnancy or lactation were ineligible. The specimen was blood. The source is a woman under 30 with Graves' hyperthyroidism that later progressed to Graves' ophthalmopathy.

DNA of the CDR3: TGTGCCAGCAGCTCCCGGCTCTCTGGAAACACCATATATTTT. It yields the protein CASSSRLSGNTIYF. The genes are TRBV11-2 and TRBJ1-3; D unresolved. Germline CDR1 and CDR2: SGHAT and FQNNGV. V was shortened by 4 bases and J by 0 bases, with 7 bases between the two germline ends. The CDR3 loop spans 14 amino acids.